Each of the 32 T cell receptor beta chains below was sequenced from the same sample in a study of CD8+ T cells in alopecia areata. RNA extraction was followed by reverse transcription into cDNA, which acted as the sequencing template. Data came from immunoSEQ multiplex PCR; TCRdb stores just in-frame clones and leaves some out. The sample consists of about 220,000 clones, about 58% of them appearing once. Treatment reported: oral pan-JAK inhibitor, 5-10 mg twice daily. Sequencing was performed on CD4+ T cells sorted from blood, taken at week 4, from a patient treated with tofacitinib. The receptors here all came from a human donor with alopecia areata.

This clone has a count of ten or more. The chain combines TRBV2 with TRBJ2-7; 9 positions match TRBD2. Trimming removed 3 bases from V and 3 bases from J; junction bases left unmatched: 0. Germline-derived CDR1 and CDR2 are SNHLY and FYNNEI. The CDR3 is 13 residues long. CDR3 in DNA: TGTGCCAGCAGTGAGCGGGGGGGCTACGAGCAGTACTTC. Translated: CASSERGGYEQYF.

The chain uses TRBV30 and TRBJ1-5; 10 bases align to TRBD1. This CDR3 contains 15 residues. V lost 0 bases to trimming and J lost 6 bases; unmatched junction nucleotides: 5. Germline CDR1 and CDR2: GTSNPN and SVGIG (reference sequence). The CDR3 coding sequence is TGTGCCTGGAGTGTACCTGGGACAGGGGCTCAGCCCCAGCATTTT. Translating gives CAWSVPGTGAQPQHF.

This clone has more than one count but fewer than ten. J is TRBJ2-7 and V is TRBV15; TRBD1 agrees at 8 bases. The CDR3 has 15 amino acids. Trimming at V came to 4 bases and at J to 2 bases, leaving 7 bases not matched to a gene. The germline gives CDR1 LNHNV, CDR2 YYDKDF (reference sequence). The DNA for the CDR3 is TGTGCCACCAGCAAGGGACAGGAAAATACCTACGAGCAGTACTTC. It specifies CATSKGQENTYEQYF.

The CDR3, as DNA: TGTGCCAGCAGCTCACAGGGTCAGCCCCAGCATTTT. Residues: CASSSQGQPQHF. The rearrangement uses TRBV7-6 and TRBJ1-5; D may be TRBD1 (6 bases). Trimming cost V 4 bases and J 6 bases, with 7 bases left between them. The CDR3 is made up of 12 amino acids. The germline gives CDR1 SGHVS, CDR2 FNYEAQ.

The genes are TRBV27 and TRBJ2-5; no reliable D call. The CDR3 is 14 amino acids. With 6 bases removed from V and 1 base from J, the gap between germline ends came to 12 bases. Germline CDR1 and CDR2: MNHEY and SMNVEV (reference sequence). CDR3 nucleotides: TGTGCCAGCAGGACACAAGGTCTCCAAGAGACCCAGTACTTC. It specifies CASRTQGLQETQYF.

This clone was seen more than once but under ten times. This chain joins TRBV29-1 and TRBJ1-2; possible D gene TRBD1, 5 bases. CDR3 length equals 14 residues. With 2 bases removed from V and 6 bases from J, the gap between germline ends came to 16 bases. Germline values: CDR1 SQVTM, CDR2 ANQGSEA. The CDR3 loop reads CSVERRTEGDGYTF. CDR3 in DNA: TGCAGCGTTGAACGACGAACAGAAGGGGATGGCTACACCTTC.

V is TRBV2 and J is TRBJ1-4, with unresolved D. Looked up from germline, CDR1 is SNHLY and CDR2 is FYNNEI. Trimming shortened V by 5 bases and J by 12 bases, and 13 bases separated the two germline ends. The CDR3 contains 12 residues. Written as DNA, the CDR3 is TGTGCCAGCAGTCGTACCCGACCAGAACTGTTTTTT. Protein: CASSRTRPELFF.

V and J are TRBV25-1 and TRBJ2-7; D is perhaps TRBD2 (5 bases). This CDR3 has 11 amino acids. Germline V gene sequence: CDR1 MGHDK, CDR2 SYGVNS. V was trimmed by 4 bases and J by 6 bases, leaving 7 bases between them. The CDR3 is CASSVAGEQYF. CDR3 DNA sequence: TGTGCCAGCAGTGTGGCGGGCGAGCAGTACTTC.

This clone was detected only a few times. This rearrangement joins TRBV6-6 to TRBJ2-5; 12 nucleotides line up with TRBD2. The CDR3 is 16 residues long. The germline V gene encodes CDR1 MNHNY and CDR2 SVGAGI (reference sequence). V shed 5 bases and J 4 bases; nucleotides not matched to a gene: 8. The CDR3 is CASSPKTSGGVETQYF. The DNA of the CDR3 is TGTGCCAGCAGTCCCAAGACTAGCGGGGGAGTAGAGACCCAGTACTTC.

Notes on this clone: The germline gene is not matched at one end of the junction; a read error may be the cause. The chain carries TRBV5-6 and TRBJ2-3; unclear D gene. The CDR3 runs to 12 residues. Looked up from germline, CDR1 is SGHDT and CDR2 is YYEEEE. The DNA for the CDR3 is TGTGCCAGCAGCTTGGGCCTGAGAAGGTCAGGTTTT. Its translation: CASSLGLRRSGF.

The chain employs TRBV13 and TRBJ2-7; the D is unclear. The V and J ends lost 6 bases and 2 bases respectively, with 8 bases between them. Germline V gene data show CDR1 as PRHDT and CDR2 as FYEKMQ (reference sequence). The CDR3 length is 12 residues. The CDR3 DNA reads as TGTGCCAGCAGGGCAGGAGCCTACGAGCAGTACTTC. Translation gives CASRAGAYEQYF.

This rearrangement joins TRBV7-2 to TRBJ1-2, with D unclear. The CDR3 spans 13 residues. Trimming stripped 1 base from V and 5 bases from J, with 8 bases between. Germline V gene sequence: CDR1 SGHTA, CDR2 FQGNSA. CDR3 DNA sequence: TGTGCCAGCAGCTTAGAGTTGAGTTATGGCTACACCTTC. It specifies CASSLELSYGYTF.

The chain links TRBV9 to TRBJ2-7; D unresolved. The germline V and J ends were trimmed by 6 bases and 3 bases, with 10 bases remaining between them. Germline V gene data show CDR1 as SGDLS and CDR2 as YYNGEE. The CDR3 length is 12 residues. CDR3 loop: CASMWSLYEQYF. CDR3 DNA: TGTGCCAGCATGTGGTCTCTCTACGAGCAGTACTTC.

CDR3 sequence: CASSNRQGNTEAFF. The CDR3 DNA sequence: TGTGCCAGTAGCAACCGACAGGGGAACACTGAAGCTTTCTTT. The chain joins TRBV19 to TRBJ1-1; 7 bases align to TRBD1. Germline V CDR1 and CDR2: LNHDA, SQIVND (reference sequence). Germline trimming cut 6 bases from V and 1 base from J; bases unmatched to any gene: 5. This CDR3 has 14 amino acids.

The rearrangement links TRBV2 to TRBJ1-2; 9 bases line up with TRBD1. V shed 8 bases and J 5 bases; nucleotides not matched to a gene: 9. The CDR3 has 14 residues. Germline CDR1 is SNHLY and CDR2 is FYNNEI. CDR3 sequence (DNA): TGTGCCAGCCAATACGGGGACAGGGAGTATGGCTACACCTTC. Its translation: CASQYGDREYGYTF.

This clone was counted a few times. The chain is built from TRBV10-3 and TRBJ1-2; no clear D gene. With 2 bases removed from V and 7 bases from J, the gap between germline ends came to 11 bases. Germline V gene sequence: CDR1 ENHRY, CDR2 SYGVKD. The CDR3 sequence is 13 residues long. This CDR3 reads CAISEGWDGGYTF. In DNA form, the CDR3 reads TGTGCCATCAGTGAGGGGTGGGATGGTGGCTACACCTTC.

The chain carries TRBV29-1 and TRBJ1-1; D call uncertain. The germline CDR1 and CDR2 sequences are SQVTM and ANQGSEA. CDR3 size: 13 residues. V dropped 6 bases and J dropped 0 bases, with 11 bases sitting between them. The CDR3 nucleotides are TGCAGCGTCCGTGGGATTTTGAACACTGAAGCTTTCTTT. It specifies CSVRGILNTEAFF.

This clone was seen once. The chain links TRBV7-2 to TRBJ2-1; 7 bases match TRBD2. The CDR3 spans 16 residues. Germline loops: CDR1 SGHTA, CDR2 FQGNSA. J lost 4 bases, V lost 1 base, and 7 bases had no gene match. CDR3: CASSLDLPGGYNEQFF. DNA for the CDR3: TGTGCCAGCAGCTTAGATCTTCCCGGGGGGTACAATGAGCAGTTCTTC.

This clone turned up a few times. This rearrangement joins TRBV10-3 to TRBJ2-3; D ambiguous. CDR3 size: 14 residues. Germline lookup yields CDR1 ENHRY and CDR2 SYGVKD. Trimming took 2 bases from V and 4 from J, leaving 10 bases between them. CDR3 sequence (DNA): TGTGCCATCAGTGAGCCCGGTGGGTCAGATACGCAGTATTTT. Its translation: CAISEPGGSDTQYF.

A few counts support this clone. The V gene is TRBV6-5, the J gene TRBJ1-2; a possible D gene is TRBD1 (6 bases). V lost 5 bases and J lost 7, with 11 bases in between. Germline V gene lookup returns CDR1 MNHEY and CDR2 SVGAGI. This CDR3 is built from 12 residues. The CDR3 nucleotides read TGTGCCAGCAGTATAGACAGGTCTGGCTACACCTTC. Amino acids: CASSIDRSGYTF.

This clone has a count of ten or more. The CDR3 DNA sequence: TGTGCCAGCAGCTTATTTCGACTATACGAGCAGTACTTC. Residues: CASSLFRLYEQYF. The chain recombines TRBV7-2 with TRBJ2-7; a weak D match, TRBD2 (5 bases). Germline CDR1 and CDR2: SGHTA and FQGNSA. CDR3 size: 13 residues. Trimming pared 2 bases from V and 4 bases from J, leaving 9 bases between.

The chain has TRBV14 and TRBJ2-7; the D is unclear. The germline V gene has CDR1 SGHDN and CDR2 FVKESK. Trimming pared 6 bases from V and 6 bases from J, leaving 15 bases between. The CDR3 loop spans 13 amino acids. The CDR3 DNA is TGTGCCAGCAGTCCGATCGGGCTTTCCGAGCAGTACTTC. As protein: CASSPIGLSEQYF. The full variable domain, its missing parts supplied by reference TRBV14 and TRBJ2-7, is EAGVTQFPSHSVIEKGQTVTLRCDPISGHDNLYWYRRVMGKEIKFLLHFVKESKQDESGMPNNRFLAERTGGTYSTLKVQPAELEDSGVYFCASSPIGLSEQYFGPGTRLTVT.

This rearrangement joins TRBV29-1 to TRBJ1-2; TRBD1 might be the D (5 bases). In germline, CDR1 is SQVTM, CDR2 ANQGSEA. The CDR3 has 14 residues. The V gene lost 2 bases and the J gene lost 4 bases, with 14 bases spanning the gap. CDR3 bases: TGCAGCGTTGAATCATTGGGGGAGCGCTATGGCTACACCTTC. Residues: CSVESLGERYGYTF.

The chain is built from TRBV29-1 and TRBJ2-7, with D maybe TRBD1 (7 bases). This CDR3 region has 14 residues. Germline-derived CDR1 and CDR2 are SQVTM and ANQGSEA. The ends were cut back, 5 bases at V and 5 bases at J, with 19 bases in the middle. The CDR3 loop reads CSVQKDREENEQYF. In DNA form, the CDR3 reads TGCAGCGTTCAAAAAGACAGGGAGGAAAACGAGCAGTACTTC.

This clone has only a few counts. This chain uses TRBV5-1 with TRBJ2-1; D is perhaps TRBD1 (5 bases). Germline V gene lookup returns CDR1 SGHRS and CDR2 YFSETQ. Trimming removed 0 bases at V and 9 bases at J, with 10 bases between. CDR3 length: 13 residues. CDR3 bases: TGCGCCAGCAGCTTGGGGCAGGGTGTTGAGCAGTTCTTC. Amino acids: CASSLGQGVEQFF.

The gene calls are TRBV10-3 and TRBJ1-6, with a possible D match to TRBD1 (5 bases). V lost 4 bases and J 7 bases, leaving 11 bases between the germline ends. The CDR3 extends over 14 amino acids. CDR1 and CDR2 (germline): ENHRY, SYGVKD. CDR3 bases: TGTGCCATCAGTGGAGGGGTAGCGAATTCACCCCTCCACTTT. As protein: CAISGGVANSPLHF.

This chain uses TRBV6-5 with TRBJ2-3; 12 nucleotides agree with TRBD2. Germline values: CDR1 MNHEY, CDR2 SVGAGI. V dropped 8 bases and J dropped 6; count of bases not matched to a gene: 9. The CDR3 consists of 15 residues. CDR3 residues: CASGKGLAGRDTQYF. The CDR3 DNA reads TGTGCCAGCGGAAAAGGACTAGCGGGGAGGGATACGCAGTATTTT.

The chain employs TRBV25-1 and TRBJ1-5, with D uncertain. The V gene lost 3 bases and the J gene lost 0 bases, with 6 bases spanning the gap. The CDR3 has 14 residues. Germline V CDR1 and CDR2: MGHDK, SYGVNS. CDR3 nucleotide sequence: TGTGCCAGCAGTGACGGACTTAGCAATCAGCCCCAGCATTTT. This gives the protein CASSDGLSNQPQHF.

CDR3 sequence (DNA): TGTGCCAGCAGCTTACCACCTCTGAGTCGCGCTTTCTTT. Translating gives CASSLPPLSRAFF. V usage is TRBV7-2 and J usage is TRBJ1-1, with no clear D. This CDR3 is 13 amino acids long. Germline loops: CDR1 SGHTA, CDR2 FQGNSA. The ends were cut back, 2 bases at V and 11 bases at J, with 15 bases in the middle.

The rearrangement joins TRBV25-1 to TRBJ2-7, with TRBD1 identical over 9 bases. After removal of 5 bases from V and 4 bases from J, the junction contained 6 bases not matched to a gene. Germline loops: CDR1 MGHDK, CDR2 SYGVNS. The CDR3 consists of 14 residues. The CDR3 nucleotides read TGTGCCAGCAGTCCCCCGGGACAGGGTTACGAGCAGTACTTC. Its protein is CASSPPGQGYEQYF.

The chain employs TRBV29-1 and TRBJ1-5; 9 nucleotides match TRBD1. The CDR3 extends over 13 amino acids. J lost 7 bases, V lost 7 bases, and 8 bases had no gene match. From germline, CDR1 is SQVTM and CDR2 ANQGSEA. CDR3 nucleotide sequence: TGCAGCGCAAGGGACAGGGAGGGACAGCCCCAGCATTTT. Residues: CSARDREGQPQHF.

J is TRBJ2-7 and V is TRBV15; D is unclear. Germline V gene sequence: CDR1 LNHNV, CDR2 YYDKDF (reference sequence). The CDR3 is made up of 12 amino acids. Trimming took 0 bases from V and 5 from J, leaving 5 bases between them. The DNA for the CDR3 is TGTGCCACCAGCAGAGACCATAACGAGCAGTACTTC. This gives the protein CATSRDHNEQYF.